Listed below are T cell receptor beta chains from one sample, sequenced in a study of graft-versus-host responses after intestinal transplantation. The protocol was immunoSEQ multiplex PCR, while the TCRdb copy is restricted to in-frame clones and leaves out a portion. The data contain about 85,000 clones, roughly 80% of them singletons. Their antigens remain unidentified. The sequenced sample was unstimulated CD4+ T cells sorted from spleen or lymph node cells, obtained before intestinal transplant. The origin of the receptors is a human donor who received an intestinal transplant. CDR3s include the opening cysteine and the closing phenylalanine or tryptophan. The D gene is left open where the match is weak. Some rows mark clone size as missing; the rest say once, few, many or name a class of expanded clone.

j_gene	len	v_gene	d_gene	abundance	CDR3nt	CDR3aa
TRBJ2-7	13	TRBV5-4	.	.	TGTGCCAGCAGCTTAGGGCCTTGGGGCGGGCAGTACTTC	CASSLGPWGGQYF
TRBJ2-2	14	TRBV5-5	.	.	TGTGCCAGCAGCTTGGTTCTCAACACCGGGGAGCTGTTTTTT	CASSLVLNTGELFF
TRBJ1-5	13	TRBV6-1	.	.	TGTGCCTCCCGAGGGCAGTACAATCAGCCCCAGCATTTT	CASRGQYNQPQHF
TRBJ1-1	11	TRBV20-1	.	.	TGCAGTGCTTCCCCTAACACTGAAGCTTTCTTT	CSASPNTEAFF
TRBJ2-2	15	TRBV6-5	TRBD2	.	TGTGCCAGCAGTTCGGTCGGGGGGGCGGGCGGGGAGCTGTTTTTT	CASSSVGGAGGELFF
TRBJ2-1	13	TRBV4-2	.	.	TGTGCCAGCAGCCCAGGCGTCTGGAGGGAGCAGTTCTTC	CASSPGVWREQFF
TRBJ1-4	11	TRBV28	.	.	TGTGCCAGCACAGCTAATGAAAAACTGTTTTTT	CASTANEKLFF
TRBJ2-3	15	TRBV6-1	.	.	TGTGCCAGCAGTGCCCTTAGAGTCGGCACAGATACGCAGTATTTT	CASSALRVGTDTQYF
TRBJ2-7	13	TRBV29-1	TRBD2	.	TGCAGCGCCGAGGGGACTAGCGCGTACGAGCAGTACTTC	CSAEGTSAYEQYF
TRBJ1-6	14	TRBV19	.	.	TGTGCCAGTACCCGGAGCTCCTATAATTCACCCCTCCACTTT	CASTRSSYNSPLHF
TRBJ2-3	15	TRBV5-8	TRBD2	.	TGTGCCAGCAGCCTGAAGCGGGGGGGCACAGATACGCAGTATTTT	CASSLKRGGTDTQYF
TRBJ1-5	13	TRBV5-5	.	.	TGTGCCAGCAGCTCCGGGGAGAATCAGCCCCAGCATTTT	CASSSGENQPQHF
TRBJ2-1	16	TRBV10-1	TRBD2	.	TGCGCCAGCGGCCCCACGGGACTAGCGGGAAGTGGTGAGCAGTTCTTC	CASGPTGLAGSGEQFF
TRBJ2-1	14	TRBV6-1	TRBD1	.	TGTGCCAGCTTGGAAGGACAGGGGTACAATGAGCAGTTCTTC	CASLEGQGYNEQFF
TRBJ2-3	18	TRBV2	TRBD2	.	TGTGCCAGCAGTGAGGGACTAGCGGGAGTGGAGGGTACAGATACGCAGTATTTT	CASSEGLAGVEGTDTQYF
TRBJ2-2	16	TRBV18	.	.	TGTGCCAGCTCACCACCACTTCCAGGGGGGACCGGGGAGCTGTTTTTT	CASSPPLPGGTGELFF
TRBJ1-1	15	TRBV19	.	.	TGTGCCAGTACGGAACGAGGACACCTGAACACTGAAGCTTTCTTT	CASTERGHLNTEAFF
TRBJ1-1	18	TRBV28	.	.	TGTGCCAGCAGTTCCCCCGGGAGGGAGTATCGCGTGAACACTGAAGCTTTCTTT	CASSSPGREYRVNTEAFF
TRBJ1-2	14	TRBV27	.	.	TGTGCCAGCAGTTTATCAGCCAGGGGCTATGGCTACACCTTC	CASSLSARGYGYTF
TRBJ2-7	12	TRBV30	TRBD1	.	TGTGCCTGGAGCCGGGACAGGAGGGAGCAGTACTTC	CAWSRDRREQYF
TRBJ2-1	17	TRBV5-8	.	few	TGTGCCAGCAGCTTGATTAGGACTTTGAGCTCCTACAATGAGCAGTTCTTC	CASSLIRTLSSYNEQFF
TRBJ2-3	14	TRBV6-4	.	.	TGTGCCAGCAGTGCCACAAGACAGTTTGGTACGCAGTATTTT	CASSATRQFGTQYF
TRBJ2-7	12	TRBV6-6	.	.	TGTGCCAGCAGACGACTGCTAGGCGAGCAGTACTTC	CASRRLLGEQYF
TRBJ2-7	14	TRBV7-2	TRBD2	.	TGTGCCAGCAGCTCCTTCGAGCGGGGATACGAGCAGTACTTC	CASSSFERGYEQYF
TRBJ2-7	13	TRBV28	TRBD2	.	TGTGCCAGCAAAGCGGGAGACTTCTACGAGCAGTACTTC	CASKAGDFYEQYF
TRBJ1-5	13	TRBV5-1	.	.	TGCGCCAGCAGCTTGCAGGGGTCCCAGCCCCAGCATTTT	CASSLQGSQPQHF
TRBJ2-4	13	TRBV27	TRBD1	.	TGTGCCAGCAAGGGGGCGGCCAAAAACATTCAGTACTTC	CASKGAAKNIQYF
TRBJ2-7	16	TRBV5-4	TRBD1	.	TGTGCCAGCAGTGTCCCGGGACAGATTAGCTCCTACGAGCAGTACTTC	CASSVPGQISSYEQYF
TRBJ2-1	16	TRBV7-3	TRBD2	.	TGTGCCAGCAGCTTAGATATTACTAGCGGGAGCTATGAGCAGTTCTTC	CASSLDITSGSYEQFF
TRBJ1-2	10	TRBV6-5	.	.	TGTGCCAGCAGCAGCTATGGCTACACCTTC	CASSSYGYTF
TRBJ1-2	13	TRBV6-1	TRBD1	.	TGTGCCAGCAGTGATAGAGACAGGGGTGGCTACACCTTC	CASSDRDRGGYTF
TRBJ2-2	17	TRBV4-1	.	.	TGCGCCAGCAGCCAAGTTCAAGGGGTTATAAACACCGGGGAGCTGTTTTTT	CASSQVQGVINTGELFF
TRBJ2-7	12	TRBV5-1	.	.	TGCGCCAGCAGCTTGGACGGCTACGAGCAGTACTTC	CASSLDGYEQYF
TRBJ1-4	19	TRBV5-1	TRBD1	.	TGCGCCAGCAGCTTGGCTGGGGCCGGACAGGGCTACTACAAAGGGGAACTGTTTTTT	CASSLAGAGQGYYKGELFF
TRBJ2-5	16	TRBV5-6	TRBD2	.	TGTGCCAGCAGCTTGGGACTAGCGGGGTATAAAGAGACCCAGTACTTC	CASSLGLAGYKETQYF
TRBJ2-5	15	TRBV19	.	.	TGTGCCAGTAGTATAGGGTTGGGCAGCGGGGAGACCCAGTACTTC	CASSIGLGSGETQYF
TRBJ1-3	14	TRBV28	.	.	TGTGCCAGCAGTTTGGAGACAGGTGGAAACACCATATATTTT	CASSLETGGNTIYF
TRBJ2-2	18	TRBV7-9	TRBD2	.	TGTGCCAGCAGCTCGACGGTTAGACTAGCGGGAGAGGCCGGGGAGCTGTTTTTT	CASSSTVRLAGEAGELFF
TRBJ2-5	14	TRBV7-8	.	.	TGTGCCAGCAGTAGGGACATCATCCAAGAGACCCAGTACTTC	CASSRDIIQETQYF
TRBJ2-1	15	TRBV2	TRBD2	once	TGTGCCAGCAGCCAGGGACTAGCGGGAGCTTCTGAGCAGTTCTTC	CASSQGLAGASEQFF
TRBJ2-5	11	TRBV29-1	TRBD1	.	TGCAGCGCGGGACAGATTACAAACCAGTACTTC	CSAGQITNQYF
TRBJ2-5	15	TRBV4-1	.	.	TGCGCCAGCAGCCAAGAACGACAGTATCAAGAGACCCAGTACTTC	CASSQERQYQETQYF
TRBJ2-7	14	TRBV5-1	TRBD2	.	TGCGCCAGCAGCGACACTAGCGGGGGCTACGAGCAGTACTTC	CASSDTSGGYEQYF
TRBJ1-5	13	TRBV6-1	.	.	TGTGCCAGCAGCCTACTAATCAATCAGCCCCAGCATTTT	CASSLLINQPQHF
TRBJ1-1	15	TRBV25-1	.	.	TGTGCCAGCAGTCCAAGCGGGAGGGACGGCACTGAAGCTTTCTTT	CASSPSGRDGTEAFF
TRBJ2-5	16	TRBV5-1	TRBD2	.	TGCGCCAGCAGCTTGAATCTAGCGGGAGCACAAGAGACCCAGTACTTC	CASSLNLAGAQETQYF
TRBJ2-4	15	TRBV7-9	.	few	TGTGCCAGCAGCTCAAAGGGGGGGTCCAAAAACATTCAGTACTTC	CASSSKGGSKNIQYF
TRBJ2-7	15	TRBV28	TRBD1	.	TGTGCCAGCAGTTTACTCCCTGGACAGGGCAACGAGCAGTACTTC	CASSLLPGQGNEQYF
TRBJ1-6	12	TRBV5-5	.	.	TGTGCCAGCAGCTTGCAGGGCTCACCCCTCCACTTT	CASSLQGSPLHF
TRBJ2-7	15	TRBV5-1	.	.	TGCGCCAGCAGCTTGGTTCTACAGGGAAACTACGAGCAGTACTTC	CASSLVLQGNYEQYF
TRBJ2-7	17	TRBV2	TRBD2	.	TGTGCCAGCAGTGAAGTTCGGGGACTAGACTACTCCTACGAGCAGTACTTC	CASSEVRGLDYSYEQYF
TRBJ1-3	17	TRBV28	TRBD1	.	TGTGCCAGCAGTTACCCGGACAGGGGGAGGGCTGGAAACACCATATATTTT	CASSYPDRGRAGNTIYF
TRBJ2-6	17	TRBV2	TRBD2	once	TGTGCCAGCAGCCGACTAGCGCTTAGCTCTGGGGCCAACGTCCTGACTTTC	CASSRLALSSGANVLTF
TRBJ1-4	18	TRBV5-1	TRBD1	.	TGCGCCAGCAGCATGGACAGGCCTTCACCGTCAACTAATGAAAAACTGTTTTTT	CASSMDRPSPSTNEKLFF
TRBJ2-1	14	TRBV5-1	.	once	TGCGCCAGCACCGCCAGGCCCGGCGGGCATGAGCAGTTCTTC	CASTARPGGHEQFF
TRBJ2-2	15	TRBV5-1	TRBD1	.	TGCGCCAGCAGCTTTCAGGGGGCGAGCACCGGGGAGCTGTTTTTT	CASSFQGASTGELFF
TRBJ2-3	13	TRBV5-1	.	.	TGCGCCAGCAGCTCCCAAGGGGCGGATACGCAGTATTTT	CASSSQGADTQYF
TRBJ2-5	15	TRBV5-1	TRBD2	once	TGCGCCAGCAGCTTAGGGACTAGCGGACAAGAGACCCAGTACTTC	CASSLGTSGQETQYF
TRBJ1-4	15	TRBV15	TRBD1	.	TGTGCCACCAGCCGCTCGACAGGGACAGGAGAAAAACTGTTTTTT	CATSRSTGTGEKLFF